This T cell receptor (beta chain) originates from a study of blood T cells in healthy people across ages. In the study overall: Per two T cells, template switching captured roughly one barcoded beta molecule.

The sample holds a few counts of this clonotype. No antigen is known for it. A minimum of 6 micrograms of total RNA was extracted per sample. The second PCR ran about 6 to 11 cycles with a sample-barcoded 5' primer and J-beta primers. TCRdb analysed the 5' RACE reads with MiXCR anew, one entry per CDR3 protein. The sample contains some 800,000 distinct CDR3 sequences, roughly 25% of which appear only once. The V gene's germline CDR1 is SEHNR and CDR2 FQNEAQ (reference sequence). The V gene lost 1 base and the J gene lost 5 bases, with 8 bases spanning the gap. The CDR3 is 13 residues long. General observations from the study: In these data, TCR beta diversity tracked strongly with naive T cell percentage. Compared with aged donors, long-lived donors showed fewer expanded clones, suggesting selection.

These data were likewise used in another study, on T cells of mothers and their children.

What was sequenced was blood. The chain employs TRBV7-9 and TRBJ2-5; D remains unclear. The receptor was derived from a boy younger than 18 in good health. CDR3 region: CASSLVVSETQYF. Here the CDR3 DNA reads TGTGCCAGCAGCTTAGTAGTTTCGGAGACCCAGTACTTC.